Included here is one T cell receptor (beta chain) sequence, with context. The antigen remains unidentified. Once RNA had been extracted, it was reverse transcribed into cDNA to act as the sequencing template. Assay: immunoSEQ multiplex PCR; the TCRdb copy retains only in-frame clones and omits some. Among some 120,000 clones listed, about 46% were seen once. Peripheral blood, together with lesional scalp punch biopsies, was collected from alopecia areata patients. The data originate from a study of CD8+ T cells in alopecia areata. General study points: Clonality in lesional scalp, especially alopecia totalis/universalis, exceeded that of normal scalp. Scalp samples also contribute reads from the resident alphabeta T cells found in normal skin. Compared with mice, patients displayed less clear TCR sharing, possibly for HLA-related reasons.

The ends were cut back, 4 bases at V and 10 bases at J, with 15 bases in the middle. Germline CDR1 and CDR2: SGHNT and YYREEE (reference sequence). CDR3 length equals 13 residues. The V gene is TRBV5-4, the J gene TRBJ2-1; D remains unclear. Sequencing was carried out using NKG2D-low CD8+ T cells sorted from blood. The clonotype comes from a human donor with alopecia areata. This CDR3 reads CASSPGTGPEQFF. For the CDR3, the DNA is TGTGCCAGCAGCCCCGGAACGGGTCCCGAGCAGTTCTTC.